The next 30 T cell receptor beta chains were all read from a single sample in a study of identical twins. TCRdb fed the 5' RACE reads into MiXCR, producing one record per CDR3 protein. Counted here are roughly 630,000 distinct CDR3 sequences, just over 7% occurring once; the ten biggest clones make up over 1.5%. These data were also filed under a second study, of yellow fever vaccine responses in identical twins.

Sequencing was done on a sample of PBMCs. The receptors here all came from a woman aged 18-29 years in good health.

This clonotype was observed many times. The rearrangement joins TRBV2 to TRBJ2-5; TRBD1 is a possible D gene (7 bases). Germline V CDR1 and CDR2: SNHLY, FYNNEI. Trimming cost V 7 bases and J 0 bases, with 15 bases left between them. The CDR3 sequence is 15 residues long. The CDR3 is CASTSRGRYQETQYF. CDR3 DNA sequence: TGTGCCAGCACTTCCAGGGGGAGGTACCAAGAGACCCAGTACTTC.

This clonotype was seen a handful of times. The V gene is TRBV7-6, the J gene TRBJ2-1; 9 positions match TRBD2. The CDR3 loop spans 15 amino acids. The germline V gene encodes CDR1 SGHVS and CDR2 FNYEAQ. Trimming at V came to 1 base and at J to 5 bases, leaving 3 bases not matched to a gene. DNA of the CDR3: TGTGCCAGCAGCTTAGGGGCTAGCGGGGACAATGAGCAGTTCTTC. Amino acids: CASSLGASGDNEQFF.

This clonotype was counted between two and nine times. The chain uses TRBV6-2 or TRBV6-3 and TRBJ2-4, with TRBD2 matching 12 bases. CDR1 is MNHEY, CDR2 SVGEGT, per germline. The CDR3 loop spans 22 amino acids. Unmatched junction bases numbered 20, after V lost 2 bases and J lost 3 bases. This CDR3 is CASSYQPLLASGGDPHKNIQYF. CDR3 nucleotides: TGTGCCAGCAGTTACCAACCCCTCCTGGCTAGCGGGGGGGATCCCCACAAAAACATTCAGTACTTC.

The table lists this clonotype with many counts. The chain couples TRBV12-3 or TRBV12-4 to TRBJ2-2, with a weak D call TRBD1 (5 bases). The CDR3 runs to 16 residues. V was cut by 1 base and J by 0 bases, with 9 bases left in between. The CDR3 DNA reads as TGTGCCAGCAGTTTAGTGGGGCAAACGAACACCGGGGAGCTGTTTTTT. It translates to CASSLVGQTNTGELFF.

The table lists this clonotype with a few counts. This CDR3 is CASSLAGLSSGNEQFF. DNA for the CDR3: TGTGCCAGCAGCTTAGCGGGTCTGAGCTCGGGCAATGAGCAGTTCTTC. The rearrangement joins TRBV7-8 to TRBJ2-1; D is unresolved. This CDR3 comprises 16 residues. Germline CDR1 reads SGHVS; CDR2 reads FQNEAQ. Trimming took 0 bases from V and 6 from J, leaving 15 bases between them.

This clonotype was detected many times. The chain combines TRBV20-1 with TRBJ2-6; D possibly matches TRBD1 or TRBD2 (5 bases each). Trimming took off 5 bases at V and 2 bases at J, with 13 bases between the two ends. The V gene's germline CDR1 is DFQATT and CDR2 SNEGSKA (reference sequence). The CDR3 loop spans 15 amino acids. CDR3 sequence reads: CSAGTPVTGANVLTF. In DNA form, the CDR3 reads TGCAGTGCTGGGACCCCGGTAACTGGGGCCAACGTCCTGACTTTC.

The sample holds many counts of this clonotype. The chain recombines TRBV5-5 with TRBJ2-1, with D uncertain. The CDR3 loop spans 14 amino acids. The ends were cut back, 0 bases at V and 4 bases at J, with 8 bases in the middle. CDR1 and CDR2 (germline): SGHKS, YYEKEE (reference sequence). The CDR3 DNA is TGTGCCAGCAGCTTGGAGAACTGGTACAATGAGCAGTTCTTC. Amino acid sequence: CASSLENWYNEQFF.

The chain carries TRBV5-1 and TRBJ2-1; the D gene is possibly TRBD2 (6 bases). Between the trimmed V and J ends, which lost 0 bases and 7 bases, there was a span of 14 bases. The CDR3 has 15 amino acids. CDR1 and CDR2 (germline): SGHRS, YFSETQ. The CDR3 sequence is CASSLGTTANNEQFF. The CDR3 DNA is TGCGCCAGCAGCTTGGGGACTACCGCCAATAATGAGCAGTTCTTC.

The chain has TRBV6-5 and TRBJ2-5; D might be TRBD2 (5 bases). Trimming stripped 2 bases from V and 4 bases from J, with 8 bases between. The CDR3 has 13 residues. Germline-derived CDR1 and CDR2 are MNHEY and SVGAGI. The CDR3: CASSYPEGETQYF. The CDR3, as DNA: TGTGCCAGCAGTTACCCCGAGGGAGAGACCCAGTACTTC.

This clonotype was seen a few times. The CDR3, as DNA: TGTGCCACCAGCGACCGAAGTTTAGGGGTGGATGAGCAGTTCTTC. This codes for CATSDRSLGVDEQFF. The chain carries TRBV24-1 and TRBJ2-1, with D perhaps TRBD1 (5 bases). Trimming left V 7 bases short and J 8 bases short, with 20 bases between. Germline V gene data show CDR1 as KGHDR and CDR2 as SFDVKD. This CDR3 contains 15 residues.

The chain carries TRBV4-1 and TRBJ2-7; 7 nucleotides match TRBD1. The CDR3 consists of 15 residues. Germline V lookup: CDR1 MGHRA, CDR2 YSYEKL. V lost 1 base and J lost 2; bases outside the gene matches: 5. The CDR3 loop reads CASSQGQGPTYEQYF. The DNA for the CDR3 is TGCGCCAGCAGCCAAGGACAGGGCCCCACCTACGAGCAGTACTTC.

The table lists this clonotype with many counts. V and J are TRBV9 and TRBJ2-2; 11 bases fit TRBD2. The CDR3 covers 17 residues. Losses at the gene ends were 4 bases for V and 3 bases for J; bases not matched to a gene: 8. The germline V gene encodes CDR1 SGDLS and CDR2 YYNGEE. The CDR3 nucleotides read TGTGCCAGCAGCTCACCATCTAGCGGGGGGTACACCGGGGAGCTGTTTTTT. Translation: CASSSPSSGGYTGELFF.

This clonotype was counted many times. This chain joins TRBV7-8 and TRBJ2-5; D remains unclear. V gave up 5 bases and J gave up 0 bases, with 16 bases separating them. CDR1 SGHVS and CDR2 FQNEAQ come from the germline V gene. This CDR3 spans 16 amino acids. Written as DNA, the CDR3 is TGTGCCAGCAGCGCCAACCCGAAACTGTACCAAGAGACCCAGTACTTC. This translates into CASSANPKLYQETQYF.

Many counts were recorded for this clonotype. V is TRBV5-1 and J is TRBJ1-2; tentative D call: TRBD1 (6 bases). The CDR3 is made up of 16 amino acids. The germline V gene has CDR1 SGHRS and CDR2 YFSETQ. The V end was cut by 0 bases, the J end by 3 bases, with 15 bases between. In DNA form, the CDR3 reads TGCGCCAGCAGCTTGGCCACAGGGAGGAACGACTATGGCTACACCTTC. This gives the protein CASSLATGRNDYGYTF.

The V call is TRBV20-1, the J call TRBJ2-5, with unresolved D. V was trimmed by 5 bases and J by 4 bases, leaving 14 bases between them. CDR1 and CDR2 from the germline V gene are DFQATT and SNEGSKA (reference sequence). The CDR3 is made up of 13 amino acids. CDR3 sequence: CSADDLGRETQYF. CDR3 sequence (DNA): TGCAGTGCTGACGACTTAGGAAGAGAGACCCAGTACTTC.

This clonotype was seen a handful of times. The V call is TRBV2, the J call TRBJ2-3; D unclear. With 4 bases removed from V and 0 bases from J, the gap between germline ends came to 14 bases. This CDR3 contains 16 residues. Germline loops: CDR1 SNHLY, CDR2 FYNNEI. The CDR3 sequence: CASSAHGGVSTDTQYF. In DNA, the CDR3 is TGTGCCAGCAGTGCCCACGGCGGAGTTAGCACAGATACGCAGTATTTT. Filled out from reference TRBV2 and TRBJ2-3, the complete variable domain reads EPEVTQTPSHQVTQMGQEVILRCVPISNHLYFYWYRQILGQKVEFLVSFYNNEISEKSEIFDDQFSVERPDGSNFTLKIRSTKLEDSAMYFCASSAHGGVSTDTQYFGPGTRLTVL.

The V and J genes are TRBV12-3 or TRBV12-4 and TRBJ1-5; 9 nucleotides match TRBD1. This CDR3 comprises 12 residues. J lost 13 bases, V lost 3 bases, and 4 bases had no gene match. The CDR3 sequence is CASSLGDREQHF. Here the CDR3 DNA reads TGTGCCAGCAGTTTGGGGGACAGGGAACAGCATTTT.

This clonotype has only a few counts. V and J are TRBV13 and TRBJ2-7; perhaps TRBD2 as D (6 bases). The CDR3 is 16 residues long. V lost 5 bases to trimming and J lost 3 bases, with 20 bases between them. The germline V gene has CDR1 PRHDT and CDR2 FYEKMQ (reference sequence). CDR3 sequence: CASSPIPPGLDYEQYF. The DNA for the CDR3 is TGTGCCAGCAGCCCTATACCTCCGGGACTGGACTACGAGCAGTACTTC.

The chain is built from TRBV12-3 or TRBV12-4 and TRBJ1-6; 8 positions match TRBD1. This CDR3 comprises 15 residues. J lost 6 bases, V lost 4 bases, and 5 bases had no gene match. CDR3 bases: TGTGCCAGCAGTTCGATGACAGGGGTTAATTCACCCCTCCACTTT. It translates to CASSSMTGVNSPLHF.

This clonotype was recorded many times. Germline and junction disagree at one end, which may indicate a read error. J is TRBJ2-2 and V is TRBV4-1; 11 bases line up with TRBD2. The germline gives CDR1 MGHRA, CDR2 YSYEKL. The CDR3 totals 15 residues. CDR3 nucleotide sequence: TGCGCCAGCAGCCAAGAGGTCGTGCTAGCGGGGGGAGTCGGGTTT. This codes for CASSQEVVLAGGVGF.

This clonotype was counted many times. The chain carries TRBV4-1 and TRBJ2-3, with TRBD1 as a possible D gene (5 bases). CDR1 is MGHRA and CDR2 is YSYEKL in the germline V gene. V was clipped by 0 bases and J by 0 bases, with 10 bases between them. The length of the CDR3 is 16 residues. This CDR3 is CASSQDRGFSTDTQYF. The CDR3 DNA sequence: TGCGCCAGCAGCCAAGATAGGGGATTCAGCACAGATACGCAGTATTTT.

In its sample, this clonotype was seen a few times. This sequence joins TRBV10-1 and TRBJ2-7; 12 bases match TRBD2. The CDR3 is made up of 17 amino acids. Trimming removed 0 bases from V and 2 bases from J; junction bases left unmatched: 5. Germline assignment: CDR1 WNHNN and CDR2 SYGVQD (reference sequence). The CDR3 coding sequence is TGCGCCAGCAGTGAGTCGAAGACTAGCGGGGGAGCCTACGAGCAGTACTTC. Translating gives CASSESKTSGGAYEQYF.

Ten or more counts support this clonotype. V and J are TRBV12-3 or TRBV12-4 and TRBJ2-6; D might be TRBD1 or TRBD2, each matching 5 bases. The CDR3 is made up of 13 amino acids. V was cut by 4 bases and J by 8 bases, with 9 bases left in between. The CDR3 DNA follows: TGTGCCAGCAGTTCAGGGAGCCCCAACGTCCTGACTTTC. It translates to CASSSGSPNVLTF.

This clonotype was detected a few times. The genes are TRBV12-3 or TRBV12-4 and TRBJ2-5, with a weak D call TRBD1 (6 bases). V was cut by 3 bases and J by 5 bases, with 13 bases left in between. This CDR3 is built from 14 residues. CDR3 DNA: TGTGCCAGCAGTTTGGGGGCAGGCTTGGAGACCCAGTACTTC. Its translation is CASSLGAGLETQYF.

The chain carries TRBV7-9 and TRBJ2-3; D unresolved. CDR3 length: 16 amino acids. With 0 bases removed from V and 0 bases from J, the gap between germline ends came to 10 bases. Germline assignment: CDR1 SEHNR and CDR2 FQNEAQ (reference sequence). The CDR3 region is CASSLASGASTDTQYF. The CDR3 DNA reads as TGTGCCAGCAGCTTAGCGTCCGGTGCTAGCACAGATACGCAGTATTTT. Full variable domain (missing parts from reference TRBV7-9 and TRBJ2-3): DTGVSQNPRHKITKRGQNVTFRCDPISEHNRLYWYRQTLGQGPEFLTYFQNEAQLEKSRLLSDRFSAERPKGSFSTLEIQRTEQGDSAMYLCASSLASGASTDTQYFGPGTRLTVL.

The CDR3 DNA follows: TGTGCCACCAGCAGAGCGCGGACAGGGACCTACAATGAGCAGTTCTTC. Its protein product is CATSRARTGTYNEQFF. The chain uses TRBV15 and TRBJ2-1; 8 bases line up with TRBD1. From germline, CDR1 is LNHNV and CDR2 YYDKDF (reference sequence). The length of the CDR3 is 16 residues. V dropped 1 base and J dropped 2; count of bases not matched to a gene: 4.

This clonotype has a count of ten or more. The genes are TRBV2 and TRBJ2-3, with TRBD1 as a possible D gene (5 bases). Germline CDR1 SNHLY, CDR2 FYNNEI. Trimming took 6 bases from V and 2 from J, leaving 9 bases between them. The CDR3 is made up of 13 amino acids. The CDR3 loop reads CASRLTDTDTQYF. CDR3 sequence (DNA): TGTGCCAGCAGATTGACAGACACAGATACGCAGTATTTT.

J is TRBJ2-2 and V is TRBV5-1; TRBD1 agrees at 12 bases. Unmatched junction bases numbered 4, after V lost 0 bases and J lost 7 bases. Germline CDR1 is SGHRS and CDR2 is YFSETQ. The CDR3 loop spans 16 amino acids. The CDR3: CASSLAGTGGYGELFF. The CDR3 DNA sequence: TGCGCCAGCAGCTTGGCCGGGACAGGGGGCTACGGGGAGCTGTTTTTT.

The chain has TRBV4-1 and TRBJ1-5, with D unclear. The V gene's germline CDR1 is MGHRA and CDR2 YSYEKL. The CDR3 is made up of 15 amino acids. The V end was cut by 1 base, the J end by 2 bases, with 9 bases between. The DNA for the CDR3 is TGCGCCAGCAGCCAAGGCATTTCGGGCAATCAGCCCCAGCATTTT. Amino acids: CASSQGISGNQPQHF.

This clonotype was observed a few times. The rearrangement joins TRBV2 to TRBJ2-6; D not resolved. From germline, CDR1 is SNHLY and CDR2 FYNNEI. V lost 0 bases to trimming and J lost 0 bases, with 15 bases between them. This CDR3 has 19 amino acids. This chain's CDR3 is CASSEAPRTKGSGANVLTF. The CDR3 nucleotides read TGTGCCAGCAGTGAAGCTCCCCGAACTAAGGGCTCTGGGGCCAACGTCCTGACTTTC.